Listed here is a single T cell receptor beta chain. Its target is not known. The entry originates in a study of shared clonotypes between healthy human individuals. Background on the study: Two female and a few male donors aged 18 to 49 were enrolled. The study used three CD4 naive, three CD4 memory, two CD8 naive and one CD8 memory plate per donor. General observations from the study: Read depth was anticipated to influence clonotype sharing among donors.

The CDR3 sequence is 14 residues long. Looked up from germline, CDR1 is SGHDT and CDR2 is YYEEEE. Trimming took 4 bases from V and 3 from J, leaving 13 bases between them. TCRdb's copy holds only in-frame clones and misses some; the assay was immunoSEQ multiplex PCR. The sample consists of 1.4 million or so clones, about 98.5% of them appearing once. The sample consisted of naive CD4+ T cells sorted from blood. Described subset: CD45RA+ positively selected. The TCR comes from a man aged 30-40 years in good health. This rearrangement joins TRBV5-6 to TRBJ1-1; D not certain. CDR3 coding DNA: TGTGCCAGCAGCCCAACACAGAGGGACACTGAAGCTTTCTTT. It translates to CASSPTQRDTEAFF.